This paragraph reports one TCR beta chain. What it binds is unknown. The sample originates from a study of T-cell memory formation after mild COVID-19. Points from the study as a whole: Cross-reactive memory apparently joined, as some responding clones appeared in pre-infection memory.

TCRalpha and TCRbeta libraries used 5'RACE with constant-segment primers and UMIs. TCRdb processed the 5' RACE reads anew with MiXCR; each CDR3 protein has one entry. The table has fewer than 250,000 distinct CDR3 sequences, about 27% seen once. The sample consisted of PBMCs or a T cell subset sorted from them (not recorded which). This clonotype originated in an adult woman who had mild COVID-19 (a few samples of this study predate the infection). Cell type and time point are not known.

CDR3 sequence reads: CASSQEGGGGEEWANEKLFF. The CDR3 DNA is TGCGCCAGCAGCCAAGAGGGCGGCGGGGGAGAAGAGTGGGCTAATGAAAAACTGTTTTTT. V and J are TRBV4-3 and TRBJ1-4; D may be TRBD1 (5 bases). Trimming shortened V by 0 bases and J by 3 bases, and 23 bases separated the two germline ends. The CDR3 length is 20 residues. Germline assignment: CDR1 LGHNA and CDR2 YSLEER.